The 17 T cell receptor beta chains below were found in one sample sequenced in a study of cytomegalovirus exposure and HLA in healthy donors. Researchers ran the PCR with 60 Vbeta and 13 Jbeta primers. The table came from immunoSEQ multiplex PCR; TCRdb's copy has only in-frame clones and leaves some out. Among 150,000 to 200,000 clones, about 9% were seen once, and the ten largest hold 1% to 1.5%. Sequencing was carried out using PBMCs. Receptor source: a woman in her twenties or thirties in good health and CMV-seropositive.

This clone was counted between two and nine times. The rearrangement uses TRBV5-1 and TRBJ2-1; 12 bases line up with TRBD1. The CDR3 runs 15 residues. The V gene end was trimmed by 6 bases and the J gene end by 10 bases; junction bases not matched to a gene: 11. The V gene's germline CDR1 is SGHRS and CDR2 YFSETQ. The CDR3 nucleotides read TGCGCCAGCACCTACCGGGACAGGGGGCGAGGAGAGCAGTTCTTC. Translated, it gives CASTYRDRGRGEQFF. Using reference TRBV5-1 and TRBJ2-1 for the parts outside the CDR3, the full variable domain is KAGVTQTPRYLIKTRGQQVTLSCSPISGHRSVSWYQQTPGQGLQFLFEYFSETQRNKGNFPGRFSGRQFSNSRSEMNVSTLELGDSALYLCASTYRDRGRGEQFFGPGTRLTVL.

The chain combines TRBV19 with TRBJ2-3; TRBD1 aligns across 7 bases. Germline V gene lookup returns CDR1 LNHDA and CDR2 SQIVND (reference sequence). CDR3 length: 15 amino acids. The V segment lost 1 base and the J segment 2 bases; nucleotides outside the gene matches: 3. The CDR3 region is CASSIATGPTDTQYF. CDR3 DNA sequence: TGTGCCAGTAGTATAGCGACAGGGCCCACAGATACGCAGTATTTT.

The count of this clone is one. This chain links TRBV23-1 with TRBJ2-3, with D tentatively TRBD1 (5 bases). TRBV23-1 is an open reading frame whose function is uncertain. V gave up 3 bases and J gave up 4 bases, with 23 bases separating them. The CDR3 consists of 18 residues. CDR3 in DNA: TGCGCCAGCAGTCACAAGCAACACCAAAAGGGGTTGGCAGATACGCAGTATTTT. Its translation is CASSHKQHQKGLADTQYF.

The V call is TRBV27, the J call TRBJ1-2; D is ambiguous. Trimming took off 7 bases at V and 4 bases at J, with 16 bases between the two ends. The CDR3 is 14 residues long. Germline V CDR1 and CDR2: MNHEY, SMNVEV (reference sequence). As DNA, the CDR3 is TGTGCCAGCATGTCCCTGAGAAACCTCTATGGCTACACCTTC. Translated, it gives CASMSLRNLYGYTF.

This clone was seen only a few times. V usage is TRBV10-2 and J usage is TRBJ2-7; D is undetermined. In germline, CDR1 is WSHSY, CDR2 SAAADI. The V end lost 2 bases, the J end lost 5 bases, and 13 bases lay between the germline ends. The CDR3 has 14 amino acids. The CDR3 here is CASSESSRVDEQYF. CDR3 sequence (DNA): TGCGCCAGCAGTGAGAGTAGCCGCGTAGACGAGCAGTACTTC.

The gene calls are TRBV29-1 and TRBJ1-1; D possibly corresponds to TRBD1 (5 bases). Trimming removed 4 bases at V and 1 base at J, with 13 bases between. Germline V gives CDR1 SQVTM, CDR2 ANQGSEA. The CDR3 sequence is 14 residues long. Here the CDR3 reads CSVGMGGENTEAFF. The DNA for the CDR3 is TGCAGCGTTGGAATGGGGGGTGAGAACACTGAAGCTTTCTTT.

The chain combines TRBV4-1 with TRBJ2-5; tentatively, D is TRBD2 (5 bases). With 2 bases removed from V and 5 bases from J, the gap between germline ends came to 12 bases. CDR1 and CDR2 from the germline V gene are MGHRA and YSYEKL. CDR3 length: 14 amino acids. The CDR3 DNA reads TGCGCCAGCAGCCAATTTCCAGGCGGGGAGACCCAGTACTTC. This gives the protein CASSQFPGGETQYF.

This clone was observed a few times. J is TRBJ2-5 and V is TRBV5-1; no clear D. This CDR3 spans 13 amino acids. Per germline, CDR1 SGHRS and CDR2 YFSETQ. Trimming cost V 0 bases and J 5 bases, with 8 bases left between them. Here the CDR3 reads CASSLASRETQYF. CDR3 in DNA: TGCGCCAGCAGCTTGGCCTCCCGGGAGACCCAGTACTTC.

The sample holds a few counts of this clone. This chain joins TRBV5-1 and TRBJ2-7; TRBD1 matches 7 bases. Germline lookup yields CDR1 SGHRS and CDR2 YFSETQ. CDR3 length: 15 amino acids. V gave up 3 bases and J gave up 3 bases; unmatched junction bases: 9. CDR3 sequence reads: CASSSTGTAFYEQYF. The CDR3 bases are TGCGCCAGCAGCTCCACCGGGACAGCATTCTACGAGCAGTACTTC.

The CDR3 DNA reads as TGTGCCAGCACCCGGCAGGGGACCACAGATACGCAGTATTTT. It specifies CASTRQGTTDTQYF. The chain has TRBV2 and TRBJ2-3; weak D call: TRBD1 (6 bases). Trimming removed 7 bases from V and 2 bases from J, with 13 bases in between. Germline V lookup: CDR1 SNHLY, CDR2 FYNNEI. This CDR3 comprises 14 residues.

In this sample, this clone turned up a few times. The chain links TRBV5-8 to TRBJ2-3, with 13 bases matching TRBD2. Trimming cost V 5 bases and J 4 bases; bases outside gene matches: 4. Germline V CDR1 and CDR2: SGHTS, YDEGEE. The CDR3 contains 15 residues. CDR3 nucleotide sequence: TGTGCCAGCAGAACCGGACTAGCGGGAGCAGATACGCAGTATTTT. Translated, it gives CASRTGLAGADTQYF.

This clone occurred a few times. V and J are TRBV30 and TRBJ2-1; TRBD2 matches at 10 bases. The CDR3 is 14 amino acids. The V gene end was trimmed by 5 bases and the J gene end by 4 bases; junction bases not matched to a gene: 5. Germline lookup yields CDR1 GTSNPN and CDR2 SVGIG (reference sequence). In nucleotides, the CDR3 is TGTGCCTGGTCACTAGCGGGACTTTACAATGAGCAGTTCTTC. This translates into CAWSLAGLYNEQFF.

The chain is built from TRBV6-1 and TRBJ1-2, with 9 bases lining up with TRBD1. CDR1 is MNHNS, CDR2 SASEGT, per germline. The CDR3 extends over 18 amino acids. V trimming: 1 base; J trimming: 2 bases; junction bases outside the gene matches: 11. CDR3 sequence: CASSEVGRDRAYNYGYTF. The CDR3 nucleotides are TGTGCCAGCAGTGAAGTGGGTCGGGACAGGGCGTACAACTATGGCTACACCTTC.

The chain employs TRBV2 and TRBJ2-7, with D possibly TRBD2 on 6 matching bases. The CDR3 covers 11 residues. V was cut by 8 bases and J by 7 bases, with 12 bases left in between. The germline V gene has CDR1 SNHLY and CDR2 FYNNEI. As DNA, the CDR3 is TGTGCCAGCGACCTTGGAGGGGAGCAGTACTTC. Amino acids: CASDLGGEQYF. The complete variable domain, with remaining parts taken from reference TRBV2 and TRBJ2-7, reads EPEVTQTPSHQVTQMGQEVILRCVPISNHLYFYWYRQILGQKVEFLVSFYNNEISEKSEIFDDQFSVERPDGSNFTLKIRSTKLEDSAMYFCASDLGGEQYFGPGTRLTVT.

This chain uses TRBV7-2 with TRBJ2-2, with D perhaps matching TRBD2 (5 bases). The CDR3 sequence is 17 residues long. Germline V gene data show CDR1 as SGHTA and CDR2 as FQGNSA. The V end was cut by 4 bases, the J end by 0 bases, with 15 bases between. This CDR3 reads CASSYFLAGANTGELFF. The CDR3 nucleotides read TGTGCCAGCAGCTACTTCTTGGCGGGCGCGAACACCGGGGAGCTGTTTTTT.

This clone was counted a few times. The chain recombines TRBV7-9 with TRBJ2-1; 11 nucleotides align to TRBD2. The CDR3 spans 17 residues. Per germline, CDR1 SEHNR and CDR2 FQNEAQ (reference sequence). J gave up 6 bases and V 5 bases, and 12 bases lay outside the gene matches. CDR3 sequence: CASSPRPGLAELNEQFF. CDR3 coding DNA: TGTGCCAGCAGCCCCCGGCCGGGACTAGCGGAACTCAATGAGCAGTTCTTC.

This clone has just a few counts. The rearrangement joins TRBV28 to TRBJ1-2, with D perhaps matching TRBD1 (5 bases). Trimming stripped 5 bases from V and 8 bases from J, with 21 bases between. The V gene's germline CDR1 is MDHEN and CDR2 SYDVKM. This CDR3 region has 15 residues. CDR3 loop: CASSLSVGLRGGYTF. The CDR3 DNA reads as TGTGCCAGCAGTCTTTCAGTAGGACTACGGGGGGGCTACACCTTC.